This TCR beta chain was recovered during a study of blood T cells in healthy people across ages. Through a sample-barcoded 5' primer and a J-beta primer mix, a second PCR was run for roughly 6 to 11 cycles. Sequencing recovered at least 3 million CDR3-containing paired-end reads from each sample. TCRdb independently ran MiXCR on the 5' RACE reads; one entry per CDR3 protein. The repertoire holds roughly 570,000 distinct CDR3 sequences, with roughly 29% as singletons. The V and J ends lost 4 bases and 9 bases, in that order; junction bases with no gene match: 16. CDR3 length equals 17 residues. Germline lookup yields CDR1 MNHEY and CDR2 SMNVEV (reference sequence). Study results and caveats: Among long-lived donors, naive CD4+ cells were more numerous and diversity higher than in aged donors. Bulk PBMC profiling left naive and antigen-experienced comparisons inconclusive.

In this sample, this clonotype turned up a few times. The antigen remains undetermined. The material sequenced was blood. The V gene is TRBV27, the J gene TRBJ2-3, with 10 bases lining up with TRBD1. The sequence was obtained from a woman in her 70s in good health. The CDR3 protein is CASSSPRGDRGEWTQYF. The CDR3 DNA reads as TGTGCCAGCAGTTCCCCGAGGGGGGACAGGGGTGAGTGGACGCAGTATTTT.